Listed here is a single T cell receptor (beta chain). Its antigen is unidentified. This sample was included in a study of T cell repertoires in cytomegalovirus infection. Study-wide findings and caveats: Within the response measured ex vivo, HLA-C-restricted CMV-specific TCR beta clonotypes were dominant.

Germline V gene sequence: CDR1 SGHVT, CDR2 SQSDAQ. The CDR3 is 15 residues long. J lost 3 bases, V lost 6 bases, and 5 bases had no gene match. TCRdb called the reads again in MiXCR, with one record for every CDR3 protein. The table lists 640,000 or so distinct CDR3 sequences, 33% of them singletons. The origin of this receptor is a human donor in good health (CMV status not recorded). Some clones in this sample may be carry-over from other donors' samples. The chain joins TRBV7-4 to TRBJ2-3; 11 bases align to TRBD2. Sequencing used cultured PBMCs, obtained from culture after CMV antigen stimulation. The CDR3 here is CASRASGGTTDTQYF. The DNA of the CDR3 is TGTGCCAGCAGAGCTAGCGGGGGGACGACAGATACGCAGTATTTT.